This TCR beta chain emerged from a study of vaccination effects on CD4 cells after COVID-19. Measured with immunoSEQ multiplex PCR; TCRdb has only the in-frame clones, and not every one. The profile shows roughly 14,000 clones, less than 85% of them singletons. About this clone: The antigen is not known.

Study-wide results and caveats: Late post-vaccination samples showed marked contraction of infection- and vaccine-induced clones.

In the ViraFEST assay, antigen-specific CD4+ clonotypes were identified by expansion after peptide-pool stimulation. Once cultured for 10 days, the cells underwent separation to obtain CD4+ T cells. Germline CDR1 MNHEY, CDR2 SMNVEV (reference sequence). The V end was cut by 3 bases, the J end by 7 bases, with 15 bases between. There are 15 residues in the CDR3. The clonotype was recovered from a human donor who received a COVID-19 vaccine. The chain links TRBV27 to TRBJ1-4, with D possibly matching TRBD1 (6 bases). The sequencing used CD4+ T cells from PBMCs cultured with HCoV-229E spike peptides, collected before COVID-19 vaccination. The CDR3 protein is CASSFYRAGGEKLFF. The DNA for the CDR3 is TGTGCCAGCAGTTTTTACAGGGCGGGGGGTGAAAAACTGTTTTTT. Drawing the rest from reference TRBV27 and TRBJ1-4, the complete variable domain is EAQVTQNPRYLITVTGKKLTVTCSQNMNHEYMSWYRQDPGLGLRQIYYSMNVEVTDKGDVPEGYKVSRKEKRNFPLILESPSPNQTSLYFCASSFYRAGGEKLFFGSGTQLSVL.